Listed below are T cell receptor beta chains from one sample, sequenced in a study of identical twins. TCRdb reprocessed the 5' RACE reads with MiXCR, giving one entry per CDR3 protein. The repertoire has hundreds of thousands of distinct CDR3 sequences, over 9% of them found once; the top ten carry under 2%. This sample also belongs to another study, concerning yellow fever vaccine responses in identical twins.

Sequencing input: PBMCs. The receptors were gathered from a woman aged 18-29 years in good health. Each CDR3 is given with its conserved first and last residue.

CDR3 length	V gene	CDR3 protein
14	TRBV12-3/TRBV12-4	CASGALGYTGELFF
11	TRBV4-1	CASSQDTAQFF
16	TRBV20-1	CSAWTSGSSGSDTQYF
16	TRBV7-3	CASSLGLRGAGVEQFF
14	TRBV4-1	CASRVAGGEYEQFF
15	TRBV5-1	CAASLGSGAQETQYF
13	TRBV5-1	CASSLESVTEAFF
13	TRBV19	CASSMDRTGELFF
18	TRBV12-5	CASGLAGAGGFYSYEQYF
16	TRBV5-1	CASSSAGTSAHNEQFF
17	TRBV7-6	CASSLVASGGTYNEQFF
17	TRBV20-1	CSARDPSPQGVTDTQYF
11	TRBV27	CASSFGLATYF
11	TRBV9	CASSAGNEQYF
15	TRBV15	CATSRPPLGQETQYF
16	TRBV9	CASSVDWREVPETQYF
15	TRBV11-2	CASSFGQGKYSEAFF
14	TRBV6-1	CASKSGGNTGELFF
15	TRBV5-1	CASSLEVGPGTEAFF